The source of this T cell receptor (beta chain) is a study of control samples from healthy donors and cancer patients. Measured with immunoSEQ multiplex PCR; TCRdb has only the in-frame clones, and not every one. The data hold 400,000 to 500,000 clones, with around 90% observed a single time. This TCR was recovered from a man aged 40-50 years with head and neck cancer. Sequences were obtained from PBMCs.

The CDR3 is CASSPGLVQETQYF. CDR3 sequence (DNA): TGTGCCAGCTCACCAGGACTTGTCCAAGAGACCCAGTACTTC. This chain connects TRBV18 to TRBJ2-5; tentative D call: TRBD2 (5 bases). This CDR3 is 14 amino acids long. Germline values: CDR1 KGHSH, CDR2 LQKENI. Trimming removed 2 bases from V and 1 base from J, with 8 bases in between.